The 25 T cell receptor beta chains presented below share a single source sample, sequenced in a study of identical twins listed by TCRdb under 2016. The library was produced with 5' RACE. The instrument given in TCRdb is Illumina HiSeq 2000. TCRdb trimmed the raw reads at Q25, called clones with MiXCR and kept productive beta chains. Every entry covers one CDR3 protein and lists the most common genes and DNA from its rows. Across this sample there are 1.5 million to 2 million distinct CDR3 sequences, with about 31% seen only once. Approximately 0.25% of the sample lies in the top ten. Sequencing used cord blood. These receptors all stem from a newborn girl in good health.

This chain links TRBV10-3 with TRBJ1-6; the D is unclear. The ends were cut back, 6 bases at V and 7 bases at J, with 10 bases in the middle. The CDR3 loop spans 13 amino acids. Germline assignment: CDR1 ENHRY and CDR2 SYGVKD. The CDR3 loop is CAIRGTQNSPLHF. The CDR3 DNA is TGTGCCATCAGGGGCACACAAAATTCACCCCTCCACTTT.

For this clonotype: A read error may be the cause here, since a much bigger clone is one base away. V is TRBV10-3 and J is TRBJ2-3, with D perhaps given as TRBD1 or TRBD2 (7 bases each). The germline V and J ends were trimmed by 10 bases and 7 bases, with 18 bases remaining between them. Per the germline V gene, CDR1 is ENHRY and CDR2 is SYGVKD. There are 13 residues in the CDR3. CDR3 sequence (DNA): TGTGCCAGCAGCGGGACAGCCGAAAATACGCAGTATTTT. Residues: CASSGTAENTQYF.

This clonotype was found a few times. The gene calls are TRBV20-1 and TRBJ1-2, with D maybe TRBD1 (6 bases). V lost 0 bases and J lost 4, with 24 bases in between. The CDR3 covers 18 residues. Germline V gene data show CDR1 as DFQATT and CDR2 as SNEGSKA (reference sequence). The CDR3 reads CSARDFRNLQGGGYGYTF. CDR3 in DNA: TGCAGTGCTAGAGATTTCCGGAACCTACAGGGAGGGGGCTATGGCTACACCTTC.

The J gene is TRBJ2-1, the V gene TRBV3-1; 11 bases align to TRBD2. Germline V lookup: CDR1 LGHDT, CDR2 YNNKEL (reference sequence). The CDR3 has 15 amino acids. Trimming removed 3 bases from V and 8 bases from J; junction bases left unmatched: 6. Here the CDR3 reads CASSHLAGGGDEQFF. The CDR3 coding sequence is TGTGCCAGCAGCCACTTAGCGGGAGGGGGGGATGAGCAGTTCTTC.

The gene calls are TRBV4-2 and TRBJ2-3, with 8 positions matching TRBD2. CDR1 is LGHNA and CDR2 is YNFKEQ in the germline V gene. The V and J ends lost 0 bases and 4 bases, in that order; junction bases with no gene match: 6. This CDR3 has 16 residues. CDR3 amino acids: CASSQDRGGRPDTQYF. The CDR3 DNA sequence: TGTGCCAGCAGCCAAGATCGGGGGGGGCGTCCAGATACGCAGTATTTT.

The rearrangement uses TRBV20-1 and TRBJ2-3, with 10 bases matching TRBD2. With 3 bases clipped from V and 4 bases from J, the junction kept 16 bases outside the gene matches. The CDR3 is made up of 18 amino acids. Germline lookup yields CDR1 DFQATT and CDR2 SNEGSKA (reference sequence). The CDR3 sequence: CSASPVTPRLAGADTQYF. CDR3 sequence (DNA): TGCAGTGCTAGCCCCGTGACCCCGAGACTAGCGGGCGCAGATACGCAGTATTTT.

The sample holds a few counts of this clonotype. One junction end disagrees with the germline gene, perhaps due to a read error. The V call is TRBV6-1, the J call TRBJ1-1; D unresolved. Per germline, CDR1 MNHNS and CDR2 SASEGT. The CDR3 covers 11 residues. The CDR3 DNA sequence: TGTGCCAGCACTGAAGTCACTGAAGCTTTCTTT. Translation gives CASTEVTEAFF.

V is TRBV5-1 and J is TRBJ2-6, with 10 bases matching TRBD1. This CDR3 comprises 18 residues. V dropped 4 bases and J dropped 2; count of bases not matched to a gene: 9. Germline loops: CDR1 SGHRS, CDR2 YFSETQ. This CDR3 is CASSITGQGSPGANVLTF. The CDR3 nucleotides read TGCGCCAGCAGCATTACGGGACAGGGGAGCCCTGGGGCCAACGTCCTGACTTTC.

This chain joins TRBV29-1 and TRBJ1-4, with a possible D match to TRBD1 (5 bases). Germline lookup yields CDR1 SQVTM and CDR2 ANQGSEA. The CDR3 runs 14 residues. The V and J ends lost 2 bases and 8 bases respectively, with 15 bases between them. CDR3 region: CSVESGQGGEKLFF. The CDR3 DNA follows: TGCAGCGTTGAAAGTGGGCAGGGAGGGGAAAAACTGTTTTTT.

This clonotype turned up a few times. V gene TRBV6-5 combines with J gene TRBJ2-5; the D call may be TRBD1 or TRBD2 (5 bases each). The CDR3 length is 16 residues. The V gene lost 2 bases and the J gene lost 11 bases, with 24 bases spanning the gap. From germline, CDR1 is MNHEY and CDR2 SVGAGI. CDR3 nucleotide sequence: TGTGCCAGCAGTTACGAGGGGACCCCATCCTACAATGAGCAGTACTTC. It translates to CASSYEGTPSYNEQYF.

This clonotype has ten or more counts. The CDR3 nucleotides read TGTGCCAGCAGCTTAGTTGGGGGTGATGGCTACACCTTC. Protein sequence: CASSLVGGDGYTF. The J gene is TRBJ1-2, the V gene TRBV7-2; a weak D match, TRBD1 (5 bases). The CDR3 length is 13 residues. Looked up from germline, CDR1 is SGHTA and CDR2 is FQGNSA. Between the trimmed V and J ends, which lost 1 base and 6 bases, there was a span of 9 bases.

The rearrangement uses TRBV20-1 and TRBJ1-5; D unresolved. CDR3 length: 14 amino acids. The V gene lost 1 base and the J gene lost 0 bases, with 7 bases spanning the gap. Per the germline V gene, CDR1 is DFQATT and CDR2 is SNEGSKA (reference sequence). The CDR3 reads CSARGHHSNQPQHF. DNA of the CDR3: TGCAGTGCTAGAGGGCACCATAGCAATCAGCCCCAGCATTTT.

CDR3 region: CAIRAGAPTVRTKNIQYF. The CDR3 DNA is TGTGCCATCAGGGCCGGGGCCCCTACTGTGAGGACCAAAAACATTCAGTACTTC. The rearrangement links TRBV10-3 to TRBJ2-4; D may be TRBD1 or TRBD2 (5 bases each). CDR1 is ENHRY, CDR2 SYGVKD, per germline. CDR3 size: 18 residues. Trimming removed 6 bases from V and 2 bases from J, with 23 bases in between.

This clonotype showed up just a few times. The gene calls are TRBV7-2 and TRBJ2-7, with 13 bases identical to TRBD2. J gave up 0 bases and V 1 base, and 6 bases lay outside the gene matches. There are 18 residues in the CDR3. The germline gives CDR1 SGHTA, CDR2 FQGNSA. The DNA for the CDR3 is TGTGCCAGCAGCTTAGTCCCGGGACTAGCGGGGACCTCCTACGAGCAGTACTTC. Translated, it gives CASSLVPGLAGTSYEQYF.

The V gene is TRBV7-9, the J gene TRBJ2-5; no definite D call. The CDR3 length is 12 residues. The germline V and J ends were trimmed by 3 bases and 11 bases, with 13 bases remaining between them. Germline V gene lookup returns CDR1 SEHNR and CDR2 FQNEAQ (reference sequence). The CDR3 bases are TGTGCCAGCAGCTTCGAGCCGGGTGAGCAGTACTTC. Encoded protein: CASSFEPGEQYF.

The rearrangement links TRBV7-9 to TRBJ1-1; TRBD1 aligns across 7 bases. The trim removed 5 bases at V and 1 base at J, leaving 4 bases unmatched. The germline V gene encodes CDR1 SEHNR and CDR2 FQNEAQ (reference sequence). The CDR3 has 14 amino acids. The CDR3 sequence is CASSRDSWNTEAFF. CDR3 in DNA: TGTGCCAGCAGCCGGGACAGCTGGAACACTGAAGCTTTCTTT.

The chain employs TRBV7-9 and TRBJ2-2; 7 positions agree with TRBD1. With V trimmed by 1 base and J by 5 bases, 4 bases remained unmatched. Germline V gene data show CDR1 as SEHNR and CDR2 as FQNEAQ (reference sequence). The CDR3 length is 15 residues. The CDR3 region has the DNA TGTGCCAGCAGCTTAGGACAGGGTGAAACCGGGGAGCTGTTTTTT. Its translation: CASSLGQGETGELFF. Looking up the rest from reference TRBV7-9 and TRBJ2-2 gives the full variable domain: DTGVSQNPRHKITKRGQNVTFRCDPISEHNRLYWYRQTLGQGPEFLTYFQNEAQLEKSRLLSDRFSAERPKGSFSTLEIQRTEQGDSAMYLCASSLGQGETGELFFGEGSRLTVL.

Only one count was recorded for this clonotype. One end of the junction does not line up with germline, which may come from a read error. The genes are TRBV24-1 and TRBJ2-4; 10 nucleotides match TRBD2. The J call is doubtful: the DNA matches TRBJ2-5 better. Per the germline V gene, CDR1 is KGHDR and CDR2 is SFDVKD. This CDR3 has 15 amino acids. The CDR3: CAASGIAGGQETQYF. CDR3 in DNA: TGTGCCGCCAGTGGAATAGCGGGGGGCCAAGAGACCCAGTACTTC.

CDR3 coding DNA: TGTGCCAGCAGTTTCTTGGCAGACACTGAAGCTTTCTTT. Its protein product is CASSFLADTEAFF. The V and J genes are TRBV12-3 or TRBV12-4 and TRBJ1-1, with no clear D. V was cut by 3 bases and J by 3 bases, with 8 bases left in between. The CDR3 loop spans 13 amino acids.

As regards this clonotype: One junction end does not reproduce the germline sequence, and a read error may be involved. The chain carries TRBV11-2 and TRBJ2-1, with 14 bases aligning to TRBD2. The closer fit of TRBJ2-7 to the DNA end suggests the J call may be wrong. Germline V gives CDR1 SGHAT, CDR2 FQNNGV. The length of the CDR3 is 16 residues. The CDR3 protein is CVSSWTSGGKYNEQYF. The DNA for the CDR3 is TGTGTCAGCAGCTGGACTAGCGGGGGGAAATACAATGAGCAGTACTTC.

This clonotype has only a few counts. The genes are TRBV5-1 and TRBJ1-2; 9 bases are shared with TRBD1. The CDR3 contains 17 residues. V dropped 4 bases and J dropped 1; count of bases not matched to a gene: 11. CDR1 is SGHRS, CDR2 YFSETQ, per germline. The CDR3 here is CASSAPGQGLYNYGYTF. CDR3 nucleotide sequence: TGCGCCAGCAGCGCGCCGGGACAGGGACTCTATAACTATGGCTACACCTTC.

In nucleotides, the CDR3 is TGTGCCAGCAGGGAGACAGGGAACACTGAAGCTTTCTTT. As protein: CASRETGNTEAFF. This chain uses TRBV12-3 or TRBV12-4 with TRBJ1-1; D is perhaps TRBD1 (6 bases). Trimming shortened V by 6 bases and J by 1 base, and 9 bases separated the two germline ends. The CDR3 spans 13 residues.

The CDR3 sequence is CASSTDAPDTQYF. For the CDR3, the DNA is TGTGCCAGCAGCACGGACGCCCCAGATACGCAGTATTTT. The gene calls are TRBV7-2 and TRBJ2-3; D is ambiguous. V was pared by 5 bases and J by 4 bases, with 10 bases between. Germline assignment: CDR1 SGHTA and CDR2 FQGNSA. The CDR3 runs to 13 residues. Full variable domain (outside the CDR3, taken from reference TRBV7-2 and TRBJ2-3): GAGVSQSPSNKVTEKGKDVELRCDPISGHTALYWYRQSLGQGLEFLIYFQGNSAPDKSGLPSDRFSAERTGGSVSTLTIQRTQQEDSAVYLCASSTDAPDTQYFGPGTRLTVL.

The chain links TRBV29-1 to TRBJ2-7; D is uncertain. V lost 1 base, J lost 0 bases, and 7 bases lay in between. There are 13 residues in the CDR3. Germline V CDR1 and CDR2: SQVTM, ANQGSEA. This CDR3 is CSVEVSGSYEQYF. The DNA for the CDR3 is TGCAGCGTTGAAGTCTCGGGCTCCTACGAGCAGTACTTC.

This clonotype was seen more than once but under ten times. The V and J genes are TRBV6-5 and TRBJ2-1; D might be TRBD2 (6 bases). The CDR3 totals 15 residues. Germline-derived CDR1 and CDR2 are MNHEY and SVGAGI. Between the trimmed V and J ends, which lost 2 bases and 5 bases, there was a span of 13 bases. This CDR3 reads CASSYGLAPNNEQFF. Written as DNA, the CDR3 is TGTGCCAGCAGTTACGGCCTAGCGCCTAACAATGAGCAGTTCTTC.